This T cell receptor (beta chain) derives from a study of blood T cell repertoires in COVID-19. The overall study: Specimens from acute and convalescent COVID-19 originated in the United States, Italy and Spain.

V trimming: 4 bases; J trimming: 2 bases; junction bases outside the gene matches: 2. Germline V gene data show CDR1 as MDHEN and CDR2 as SYDVKM. This CDR3 has 15 amino acids. Clones were sequenced by immunoSEQ multiplex PCR, and TCRdb holds only the in-frame ones, with some missing. In the table there are approximately 250,000 clones, 75% to 90% of which are singletons. Sequencing input: peripheral blood. The receptor was derived from a human donor in a cohort sampled during active COVID-19. The V call is TRBV28, the J call TRBJ2-5; 12 nucleotides agree with TRBD2. The CDR3 coding sequence is TGTGCCAGCAGTTCCCTAGCGGGGGGGCAAGAGACCCAGTACTTC. Translated, it gives CASSSLAGGQETQYF.